What follows are 3 T cell receptor beta chains derived from one specimen sequenced in a study of identical twins. One entry per CDR3 protein results from TCRdb running MiXCR on the 5' RACE reads. The table records approximately 620,000 distinct CDR3 sequences, roughly 8% of them present only once. Separately, the same data were catalogued under a study of yellow fever vaccine responses in identical twins.

Sequencing was carried out using PBMCs. The source is a young woman in good health.

At least ten counts were recorded for this clonotype. The chain recombines TRBV7-3 with TRBJ2-3; no definite D call. This CDR3 spans 13 amino acids. Deletions cut 3 bases from V and 3 bases from J, with 7 bases between. CDR1 and CDR2 from the germline V gene are SGHTA and FQGTGA. The CDR3: CASSFVATDTQYF. The CDR3 bases are TGTGCCAGCAGCTTTGTGGCTACAGATACGCAGTATTTT.

This chain connects TRBV2 to TRBJ2-1, with TRBD1 matching over 9 bases. J gave up 8 bases and V 7 bases, and 9 bases lay outside the gene matches. CDR1 SNHLY and CDR2 FYNNEI come from the germline V gene. CDR3 length equals 14 residues. CDR3 sequence (DNA): TGTGCCAGCAACCCGGGACAGGGTACCGATGAGCAGTTCTTC. Translation gives CASNPGQGTDEQFF.

This chain joins TRBV11-2 and TRBJ2-3; no clear D. The V end was cut by 1 base, the J end by 6 bases, with 8 bases between. CDR1 and CDR2 from the germline V gene are SGHAT and FQNNGV. This CDR3 contains 13 residues. The CDR3 DNA reads as TGTGCCAGCAGCTTAGTAACGGATGATACGCAGTATTTT. Its protein is CASSLVTDDTQYF.